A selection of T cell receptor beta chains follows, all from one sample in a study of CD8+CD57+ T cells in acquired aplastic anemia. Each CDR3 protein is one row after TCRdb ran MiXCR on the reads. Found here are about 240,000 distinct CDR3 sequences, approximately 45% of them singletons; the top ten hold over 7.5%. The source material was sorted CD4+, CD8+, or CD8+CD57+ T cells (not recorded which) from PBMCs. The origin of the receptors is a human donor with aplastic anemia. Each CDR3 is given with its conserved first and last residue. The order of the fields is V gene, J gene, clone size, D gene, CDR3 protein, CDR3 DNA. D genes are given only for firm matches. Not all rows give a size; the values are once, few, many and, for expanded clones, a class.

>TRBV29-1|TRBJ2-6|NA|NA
CSVGSDSSGANVLTF
TGCAGCGTTGGGTCCGACAGCTCTGGGGCCAACGTCCTGACTTTC
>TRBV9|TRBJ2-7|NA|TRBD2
CASSLQGTSGHEQYF
TGTGCCAGCAGCTTACAGGGGACTAGCGGACACGAGCAGTACTTC
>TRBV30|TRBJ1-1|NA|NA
CAWSVRGGLWNTEAFF
TGTGCCTGGAGTGTACGTGGGGGCCTCTGGAACACTGAAGCTTTCTTT
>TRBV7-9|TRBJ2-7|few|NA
CASGTPGRAFYHPSYEQYF
TGTGCCAGCGGAACTCCGGGACGCGCATTTTACCACCCTTCCTACGAGCAGTACTTC
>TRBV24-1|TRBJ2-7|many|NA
CATSDNRDVYEQYF
TGTGCCACCAGTGATAACCGGGACGTCTACGAGCAGTACTTC
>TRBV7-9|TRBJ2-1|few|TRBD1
CASSPDRGFYNEQFF
TGTGCCAGCAGCCCAGACAGGGGTTTTTACAATGAGCAGTTCTTC
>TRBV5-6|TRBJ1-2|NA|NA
CASSYLQSPYGYTF
TGTGCCAGCAGCTACTTACAGAGCCCCTATGGCTACACCTTC
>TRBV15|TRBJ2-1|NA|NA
CATSSSLDGNEQFF
TGTGCCACCAGCAGTTCCCTCGATGGTAATGAGCAGTTCTTC
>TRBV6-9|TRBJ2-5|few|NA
CASSILNRGGETQYF
TGTGCCAGCAGCATATTGAACAGGGGGGGAGAGACCCAGTACTTC
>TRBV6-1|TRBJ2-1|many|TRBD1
CASSEGDRGQGNEQFF
TGTGCCAGCAGTGAAGGAGACAGGGGGCAGGGCAATGAGCAGTTCTTC
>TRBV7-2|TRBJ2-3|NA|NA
CASSLLPVSTDTQYF
TGTGCCAGCAGCTTATTGCCAGTTAGCACAGATACGCAGTATTTT
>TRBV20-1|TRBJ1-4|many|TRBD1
CSASRQGVAAAGGKLFF
TGCAGTGCTTCCCGACAGGGGGTAGCCGCGGCCGGGGGGAAACTGTTTTTT
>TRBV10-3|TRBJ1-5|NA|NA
CATRLSDSNQPQHF
TGTGCCACTCGACTGAGCGACAGCAATCAGCCCCAGCATTTT
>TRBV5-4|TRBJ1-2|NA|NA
CASSRYQRRDIGYTF
TGTGCCAGCAGCCGGTATCAGAGGCGAGATATTGGCTACACCTTC
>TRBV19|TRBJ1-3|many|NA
CASSMDPGNTIYF
TGTGCCAGTAGTATGGACCCTGGAAACACCATATATTTT
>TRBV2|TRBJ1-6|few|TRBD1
CASSDEQGARSPLHF
TGTGCCAGCAGCGACGAACAGGGGGCTCGGTCACCCCTCCACTTT
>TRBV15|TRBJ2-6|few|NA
CATSRATGTGANVLTF
TGTGCCACCAGCAGGGCCACAGGAACTGGGGCCAACGTCCTGACTTTC
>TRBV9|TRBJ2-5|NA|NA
CASSPRKIEEAQNF
TGTGCCAGCAGCCCGCGAAAAATCGAGGAGGCCCAGAACTTC
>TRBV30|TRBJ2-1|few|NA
CAWSITGLNNEQFF
TGTGCCTGGAGTATAACAGGGCTCAACAATGAGCAGTTCTTC
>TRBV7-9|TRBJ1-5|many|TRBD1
CASSTGTGRQPQHF
TGTGCCAGCAGCACTGGGACAGGGCGTCAGCCCCAGCATTTT
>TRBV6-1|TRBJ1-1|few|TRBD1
CASSEYPGGNTEAFF
TGTGCCAGCAGTGAATATCCAGGGGGAAACACTGAAGCTTTCTTT
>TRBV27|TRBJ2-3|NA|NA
CASRVGTESGAQYF
TGTGCCAGCCGCGTTGGGACCGAGTCTGGTGCGCAGTATTTT
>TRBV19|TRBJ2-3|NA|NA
CASSSVGQGGDTQYF
TGTGCCAGTAGTTCGGTCGGACAGGGAGGGGATACGCAGTATTTT
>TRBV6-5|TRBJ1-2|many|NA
CASSYSTVTYGYTF
TGTGCCAGCAGTTACTCGACTGTTACCTATGGCTACACCTTC
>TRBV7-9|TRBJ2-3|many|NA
CASSRPGEAQYF
TGTGCCAGCAGCCGTCCCGGCGAAGCGCAGTATTTT
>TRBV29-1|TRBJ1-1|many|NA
CSVEDHSFEAFF
TGCAGCGTTGAAGATCACAGTTTTGAAGCTTTCTTT
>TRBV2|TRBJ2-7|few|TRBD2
CASSVLAGAVYEQYF
TGTGCCAGCAGTGTCCTAGCGGGAGCAGTCTACGAGCAGTACTTC
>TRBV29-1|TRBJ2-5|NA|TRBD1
CSSRTGGQETQYF
TGCAGCAGCCGGACAGGGGGTCAAGAGACCCAGTACTTC
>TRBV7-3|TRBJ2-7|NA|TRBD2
CASSLGASGSWYEQYF
TGTGCCAGCAGCTTGGGGGCTAGCGGGAGTTGGTACGAGCAGTACTTC
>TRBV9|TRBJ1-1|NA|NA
CASSGDGGNTEAFF
TGTGCCAGCAGCGGGGACGGCGGTAACACTGAAGCTTTCTTT
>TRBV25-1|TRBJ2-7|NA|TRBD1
CASSAPNRDRAYEQYF
TGTGCCAGCAGTGCGCCGAACAGGGACAGAGCCTACGAGCAGTACTTC
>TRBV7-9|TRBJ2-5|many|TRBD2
CASSSPDSSGGSQETQYF
TGTGCCAGCAGCTCTCCCGATTCCAGCGGGGGGTCCCAAGAGACCCAGTACTTC
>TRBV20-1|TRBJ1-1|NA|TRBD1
CSARVGAGTGNTEAFF
TGCAGTGCTAGAGTGGGGGCCGGGACAGGGAACACTGAAGCTTTCTTT
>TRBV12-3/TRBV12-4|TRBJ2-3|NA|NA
CASSLRGIGTDTQYF
TGTGCCAGCAGTTTGAGGGGGATCGGCACAGATACGCAGTATTTT
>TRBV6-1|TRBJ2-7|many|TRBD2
CASTKSGDSYEQYF
TGTGCCAGCACCAAAAGCGGGGATTCCTACGAGCAGTACTTC
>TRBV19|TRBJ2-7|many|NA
CASSLGTGYEQYF
TGTGCCAGTAGTCTGGGGACCGGCTACGAGCAGTACTTC